Below, 27 T cell receptor beta chains from the same sample are listed, as sequenced in a study of CD8 T cells in Susac syndrome. When the RNA was reverse transcribed, random hexamers were used with an input of 0.5 to 1 ug. TCRdb re-derived calls from the immunoSEQ multiplex PCR reads in MiXCR, one entry per CDR3 protein. Among around 130,000 distinct CDR3 sequences, under 95% were seen once, and the ten largest hold 0.24%. Specimen: CD8+ T cells from PBMCs. Source of these receptors: a human donor with multiple sclerosis.

J is TRBJ1-5 and V is TRBV15; D is unclear. V was cut by 0 bases and J by 0 bases, with 9 bases left in between. CDR1 LNHNV and CDR2 YYDKDF come from the germline V gene (reference sequence). This CDR3 contains 16 residues. This CDR3 reads CATSREEGDSNQPQHF. In DNA, the CDR3 is TGTGCCACCAGCAGAGAGGAGGGAGATAGCAATCAGCCCCAGCATTTT.

The rearrangement uses TRBV6-5 and TRBJ1-1, with D uncertain. The CDR3 has 13 residues. V was clipped by 4 bases and J by 2 bases, with 8 bases between them. The germline V gene has CDR1 MNHEY and CDR2 SVGAGI. The chain's CDR3 is CASSSWSNTEAFF. CDR3 in DNA: TGTGCCAGCAGTTCGTGGTCCAACACTGAAGCTTTCTTT.

The chain has TRBV11-2 and TRBJ1-1, with a weak D call TRBD1 (5 bases). CDR1 is SGHAT, CDR2 FQNNGV, per germline. Trimming stripped 5 bases from V and 7 bases from J, with 11 bases between. The CDR3 has 12 amino acids. CDR3 protein: CASSPTGFEAFF. CDR3 nucleotide sequence: TGTGCCAGCAGCCCAACAGGATTTGAAGCTTTCTTT.

The chain carries TRBV29-1 and TRBJ2-5; D might be TRBD2 (6 bases). Germline assignment: CDR1 SQVTM and CDR2 ANQGSEA. The CDR3 is 13 amino acids. V lost 5 bases and J lost 3, with 13 bases in between. For the CDR3, the DNA is TGCAGCGTTCCAAGACTAGGGGAAGAGACCCAGTACTTC. Its translation is CSVPRLGEETQYF.

The chain links TRBV15 to TRBJ2-2, with no clear D. V was shortened by 6 bases and J by 6 bases, with 8 bases between the two germline ends. Germline values: CDR1 LNHNV, CDR2 YYDKDF (reference sequence). The CDR3 runs 12 residues. DNA for the CDR3: TGTGCCACCAGGGAAGGGTCCGGGGAGCTGTTTTTT. Translated: CATREGSGELFF.

V gene TRBV19 combines with J gene TRBJ1-5; D call uncertain. The germline CDR1 and CDR2 sequences are LNHDA and SQIVND (reference sequence). The CDR3 is 12 residues long. The V and J ends lost 3 bases and 7 bases respectively, with 7 bases between them. The CDR3 spells CASSIGSQPQHF. DNA for the CDR3: TGTGCCAGTAGTATTGGATCCCAGCCCCAGCATTTT.

The chain is built from TRBV13 and TRBJ1-2, with D uncertain. Germline loops: CDR1 PRHDT, CDR2 FYEKMQ (reference sequence). This CDR3 contains 11 residues. Trimming removed 5 bases from V and 6 bases from J, with 7 bases in between. The CDR3 protein is CASSHIDGYTF. For the CDR3, the DNA is TGTGCCAGCAGCCACATAGATGGCTACACCTTC.

The chain links TRBV7-7 to TRBJ2-5; TRBD1 might be the D (5 bases). CDR1 is SSHAT, CDR2 FNYEAQ, per germline (reference sequence). The CDR3 covers 16 residues. Between the trimmed V and J ends, which lost 5 bases and 4 bases, there was a span of 20 bases. Here the CDR3 DNA reads TGTGCCAGCAGCCTATTGCACAACAGGATAGGAGAGACCCAGTACTTC. Its translation is CASSLLHNRIGETQYF.

This clonotype was detected once. The rearrangement joins TRBV30 to TRBJ2-7; no reliable D call. Trimming took 3 bases from V and 1 from J, leaving 10 bases between them. The germline gives CDR1 GTSNPN, CDR2 SVGIG (reference sequence). CDR3 size: 13 residues. The CDR3 spells CAWSTRNSYEQYF. As DNA, the CDR3 is TGTGCCTGGAGCACGAGAAATTCCTACGAGCAGTACTTC.

This clonotype came up once. The chain couples TRBV4-1 to TRBJ2-5; D uncertain. CDR3 size: 13 residues. Germline assignment: CDR1 MGHRA and CDR2 YSYEKL. Trimming took 0 bases from V and 2 from J, leaving 4 bases between them. The CDR3 DNA sequence: TGCGCCAGCAGCCAAGATGGGCAAGAGACCCAGTACTTC. The encoded protein is CASSQDGQETQYF.

This chain joins TRBV3-1 and TRBJ1-1, with D tentatively TRBD1 (6 bases). In germline, CDR1 is LGHDT, CDR2 YNNKEL (reference sequence). The V end lost 4 bases, the J end lost 6 bases, and 30 bases lay between the germline ends. The CDR3 sequence is 19 residues long. CDR3 in amino acids: CASSPFAGPRGKGDAEAFF. Written as DNA, the CDR3 is TGTGCCAGCAGCCCCTTCGCCGGGCCCAGGGGTAAGGGGGATGCTGAAGCTTTCTTT.

The chain employs TRBV27 and TRBJ2-7; 8 bases align to TRBD1. Germline trimming cut 7 bases from V and 7 bases from J; bases unmatched to any gene: 6. The CDR3 is made up of 12 amino acids. Germline values: CDR1 MNHEY, CDR2 SMNVEV (reference sequence). The CDR3 loop reads CASTSGGGEQYF. In nucleotides, the CDR3 is TGTGCCAGCACCTCAGGGGGCGGGGAGCAGTACTTC.

V gene TRBV4-3 combines with J gene TRBJ2-6; no clear D gene. Trimming removed 0 bases from V and 2 bases from J, with 11 bases in between. Germline V gene lookup returns CDR1 LGHNA and CDR2 YSLEER. The length of the CDR3 is 17 residues. DNA of the CDR3: TGCGCCAGCAGCCAAGATCTGGGCGACCCTGGGGCCAACGTCCTGACTTTC. It codes for CASSQDLGDPGANVLTF.

The chain couples TRBV30 to TRBJ2-2; 8 positions agree with TRBD2. Germline CDR1 GTSNPN, CDR2 SVGIG (reference sequence). The CDR3 spans 14 residues. V gave up 3 bases and J gave up 4 bases; unmatched junction bases: 4. The chain's CDR3 is CAWSGGASTGELFF. CDR3 nucleotide sequence: TGTGCCTGGAGCGGGGGGGCGAGCACCGGGGAGCTGTTTTTT.

The V and J genes are TRBV2 and TRBJ1-1, with D uncertain. Germline V lookup: CDR1 SNHLY, CDR2 FYNNEI. The CDR3 has 13 amino acids. Trimming left V 10 bases short and J 1 base short, with 13 bases between. CDR3 sequence: CAKPGFSNTEAFF. CDR3 nucleotide sequence: TGTGCCAAACCAGGATTTTCGAACACTGAAGCTTTCTTT.

The rearrangement joins TRBV4-2 to TRBJ2-5; D possibly corresponds to TRBD2 (6 bases). The CDR3 spans 14 residues. CDR1 is LGHNA and CDR2 is YNFKEQ in the germline V gene. V lost 1 base, J lost 4 bases, and 10 bases lay in between. CDR3 loop: CASSQVPGGETQYF. The CDR3 DNA is TGTGCCAGCAGCCAAGTACCCGGGGGAGAGACCCAGTACTTC.

This chain uses TRBV7-9 with TRBJ1-5; D remains unclear. Germline V CDR1 and CDR2: SEHNR, FQNEAQ (reference sequence). The CDR3 has 15 residues. V was pared by 6 bases and J by 4 bases, with 16 bases between. The CDR3 nucleotides are TGTGCCAGCAGTTCTGTTTTGGAATTAAATCAGCCCCAGCATTTT. This codes for CASSSVLELNQPQHF.

The CDR3 coding sequence is TGTGCCAGCAGCGTGTCCAGTTCATCCTACGAGCAGTACTTC. This codes for CASSVSSSSYEQYF. The chain couples TRBV9 to TRBJ2-7; D is uncertain. Germline CDR1 SGDLS, CDR2 YYNGEE. V lost 2 bases and J 1 base, leaving 10 bases between the germline ends. The CDR3 extends over 14 amino acids.

This clonotype has just one count. The J gene is TRBJ2-1, the V gene TRBV7-6; the match to TRBD1 covers 9 bases. The CDR3 is 14 amino acids. Germline values: CDR1 SGHVS, CDR2 FNYEAQ. J lost 6 bases, V lost 5 bases, and 5 bases had no gene match. CDR3 DNA sequence: TGTGCCAGCAGCACCGGACAGGGGATCAATGAGCAGTTCTTC. Encoded protein: CASSTGQGINEQFF.

The chain uses TRBV3-1 and TRBJ1-1; maybe TRBD1 (5 bases). Trimming removed 10 bases at V and 8 bases at J, with 17 bases between. CDR3 length equals 12 residues. Germline lookup yields CDR1 LGHDT and CDR2 YNNKEL (reference sequence). CDR3 in amino acids: CATLSGEQEAFF. Here the CDR3 DNA reads TGTGCCACTCTCTCGGGGGAACAAGAAGCTTTCTTT.

The V and J genes are TRBV19 and TRBJ2-3; possible D gene TRBD2, 6 bases. V lost 3 bases and J 6 bases, leaving 16 bases between the germline ends. Germline V gene data show CDR1 as LNHDA and CDR2 as SQIVND (reference sequence). This CDR3 is built from 15 residues. The CDR3 DNA reads as TGTGCCAGTAGTATGGGGCGGGGAGTTCTCGATACGCAGTATTTT. This gives the protein CASSMGRGVLDTQYF.

V usage is TRBV5-1 and J usage is TRBJ2-7, with D hard to call. There are 13 residues in the CDR3. V was cut by 5 bases and J by 0 bases, with 9 bases left in between. The germline gives CDR1 SGHRS, CDR2 YFSETQ. CDR3 DNA: TGCGCCAGCAGGAAGGAGAGCTCCTACGAGCAGTACTTC. Translating gives CASRKESSYEQYF.

This rearrangement joins TRBV20-1 to TRBJ2-1, with TRBD2 identical over 7 bases. The germline V gene has CDR1 DFQATT and CDR2 SNEGSKA (reference sequence). The CDR3 contains 11 residues. V dropped 5 bases and J dropped 10; count of bases not matched to a gene: 5. Here the CDR3 reads CSALTSLEQFF. CDR3 DNA: TGCAGTGCTCTGACTAGCTTAGAGCAGTTCTTC.

This sequence joins TRBV6-2 or TRBV6-3 and TRBJ1-1, with D possibly being TRBD1 (6 bases). CDR3 length: 16 residues. Germline CDR1 and CDR2: MNHEY and SVGEGT. V was shortened by 0 bases and J by 0 bases, with 11 bases between the two germline ends. The DNA of the CDR3 is TGTGCCAGCAGTTACTCGAGTGGACAGATGAACACTGAAGCTTTCTTT. This sequence encodes CASSYSSGQMNTEAFF.

The gene calls are TRBV6-2 or TRBV6-3 and TRBJ2-3; D is unresolved. Germline CDR1 is MNHEY and CDR2 is SVGEGT. This CDR3 is 12 amino acids long. Between the trimmed V and J ends, which lost 5 bases and 3 bases, there was a span of 6 bases. CDR3 amino acids: CASSLLTDTQYF. As DNA, the CDR3 is TGTGCCAGCAGTCTACTGACAGATACGCAGTATTTT.

The V call is TRBV5-6, the J call TRBJ1-5; D uncertain. CDR3 size: 15 residues. Germline values: CDR1 SGHDT, CDR2 YYEEEE. The V end lost 5 bases, the J end lost 9 bases, and 21 bases lay between the germline ends. The chain's CDR3 is CASSYGQVHGSPQHF. The CDR3 DNA is TGTGCCAGCAGTTACGGCCAGGTCCACGGATCGCCCCAGCATTTT.

This clonotype was seen a few times. The chain employs TRBV27 and TRBJ2-1; weak D call: TRBD2 (6 bases). V shed 3 bases and J shed 0 bases, with 9 bases lying between them. Germline CDR1 is MNHEY and CDR2 is SMNVEV (reference sequence). The CDR3 spans 15 residues. As DNA, the CDR3 is TGTGCCAGCAGTTTGGACGGGAGCTCCTACAATGAGCAGTTCTTC. As protein: CASSLDGSSYNEQFF.